This TCR beta chain stems from a study of CD8+ T cells in alopecia areata. Points from the study as a whole: Expanded CD8+ clones among the top 100, and scalp clonality, were significantly decreased by tofacitinib.

Points on this clone: Its antigen is unidentified.

This CDR3 is 15 amino acids long. With V trimmed by 2 bases and J by 7 bases, 5 bases remained unmatched. CDR1 and CDR2 (germline): SEHNR, FQNEAQ (reference sequence). Treatment of the sample: oral pan-JAK inhibitor, 5-10 mg twice daily. Peripheral blood and lesional scalp punch biopsies came from alopecia areata patients. It was cDNA, reverse transcribed from extracted RNA, that served as the sequencing template. TCRdb's copy holds only in-frame clones and misses some; the assay was immunoSEQ multiplex PCR. The sample contains about 210,000 clones, less than 50% of which appear only once. This material consisted of CD4+ T cells sorted from blood, taken around week 37, from a patient treated with tofacitinib. The source of this sequence is a human donor with alopecia areata. The chain couples TRBV7-9 to TRBJ1-4, with 9 bases lining up with TRBD1. This CDR3 is CASSLTQGAAEKLFF. Written as DNA, the CDR3 is TGTGCCAGCAGCTTAACACAGGGGGCGGCTGAAAAACTGTTTTTT. The variable domain in full, completed from reference TRBV7-9 and TRBJ1-4, reads DTGVSQNPRHKITKRGQNVTFRCDPISEHNRLYWYRQTLGQGPEFLTYFQNEAQLEKSRLLSDRFSAERPKGSFSTLEIQRTEQGDSAMYLCASSLTQGAAEKLFFGSGTQLSVL.